Shown below are 18 T cell receptor beta chains from a single sample sequenced in a study of shared clonotypes between healthy human individuals. Generated by immunoSEQ multiplex PCR, the TCRdb table keeps only in-frame clones and is missing some. This table has approximately 2.5 million clones, approximately 94% appearing once. Sequencing input: naive CD4+ T cells sorted from blood. The subset is: CD45RA+ positively selected. These receptor sequences come from a man between 18 and 29 years old in good health.

The chain recombines TRBV7-2 with TRBJ1-6; 7 bases match TRBD1. Germline CDR1 and CDR2: SGHTA and FQGNSA. V trimming: 5 bases; J trimming: 7 bases; junction bases outside the gene matches: 11. This CDR3 has 16 residues. The CDR3 protein is CASSILTGIQNSPLHF. CDR3 DNA sequence: TGTGCCAGCAGCATACTGACAGGGATTCAGAATTCACCCCTCCACTTT.

The table lists this clone with a few counts. The chain links TRBV7-8 to TRBJ1-6, with no clear D. This CDR3 has 15 residues. CDR1 and CDR2 from the germline V gene are SGHVS and FQNEAQ. Trimming shortened V by 3 bases and J by 8 bases, and 14 bases separated the two germline ends. The CDR3 sequence: CASSLAITQHSPLHF. The CDR3, as DNA: TGTGCCAGCAGCTTGGCCATAACCCAGCATTCACCCCTCCACTTT. Supplemented by reference TRBV7-8 and TRBJ1-6, the full variable domain reads GAGVSQSPRYKVAKRGQDVALRCDPISGHVSLFWYQQALGQGPEFLTYFQNEAQLDKSGLPSDRFFAERPEGSVSTLKIQRTQQEDSAVYLCASSLAITQHSPLHFGNGTRLTVT.

This rearrangement joins TRBV10-3 to TRBJ2-5, with D perhaps given as TRBD1 or TRBD2 (5 bases each). Trimming took 5 bases from V and 9 from J, leaving 10 bases between them. The CDR3 totals 11 residues. Germline assignment: CDR1 ENHRY and CDR2 SYGVKD. The CDR3 sequence is CAISNQGAQYF. CDR3 nucleotide sequence: TGTGCCATCAGTAATCAGGGAGCCCAGTACTTC.

This CDR3 reads CASSTQLGNTIYF. The CDR3 coding sequence is TGTGCCAGTAGTACTCAGCTTGGAAACACCATATATTTT. The rearrangement uses TRBV19 and TRBJ1-3; D remains ambiguous. Per germline, CDR1 LNHDA and CDR2 SQIVND (reference sequence). CDR3 length equals 13 residues. The ends were cut back, 4 bases at V and 3 bases at J, with 7 bases in the middle. The full variable domain, its missing parts supplied by reference TRBV19 and TRBJ1-3, is DGGITQSPKYLFRKEGQNVTLSCEQNLNHDAMYWYRQDPGQGLRLIYYSQIVNDFQKGDIAEGYSVSREKKESFPLTVTSAQKNPTAFYLCASSTQLGNTIYFGEGSWLTVV.

The chain recombines TRBV11-2 with TRBJ2-7; 8 nucleotides align to TRBD2. CDR1 and CDR2 (germline): SGHAT, FQNNGV. The CDR3 is 16 residues long. V was pared by 0 bases and J by 2 bases, with 6 bases of the junction left unmatched. CDR3 DNA: TGTGCCAGCAGCTTAGATCTAGGTAGCGGGACCTACGAGCAGTACTTC. Its protein product is CASSLDLGSGTYEQYF.

Regarding this clone: Other nucleotide sequences from this sample produce the same CDR3. V and J are TRBV5-1 and TRBJ2-7; either TRBD1 or TRBD2 may supply D (5 bases each). Looked up from germline, CDR1 is SGHRS and CDR2 is YFSETQ. The CDR3 consists of 14 residues. V lost 0 bases to trimming and J lost 3 bases, with 10 bases between them. The CDR3 DNA reads as TGCGCCAGCAGCTTGGGAGGGGCCGGCTACGAGCAGTACTTC. It translates to CASSLGGAGYEQYF.

The V gene is TRBV30, the J gene TRBJ1-3; possibly TRBD1 for D (5 bases). V lost 3 bases to trimming and J lost 0 bases, with 12 bases between them. The CDR3 extends over 15 amino acids. The V gene's germline CDR1 is GTSNPN and CDR2 SVGIG (reference sequence). The CDR3 spells CAWRNWGGSGNTIYF. Here the CDR3 DNA reads TGTGCCTGGAGGAATTGGGGGGGCTCTGGAAACACCATATATTTT.

The chain employs TRBV10-1 and TRBJ2-5, with 11 bases fitting TRBD1. There are 16 residues in the CDR3. The trim removed 4 bases at V and 3 bases at J, leaving 7 bases unmatched. Germline lookup yields CDR1 WNHNN and CDR2 SYGVQD (reference sequence). The CDR3 sequence: CASSVSRTGGKETQYF. The CDR3 DNA is TGCGCCAGCAGTGTATCCCGGACAGGGGGCAAAGAGACCCAGTACTTC.

This rearrangement joins TRBV30 to TRBJ2-5, with 8 bases fitting TRBD2. V lost 4 bases and J lost 2; bases outside the gene matches: 3. Germline V CDR1 and CDR2: GTSNPN, SVGIG (reference sequence). This CDR3 contains 13 residues. The DNA of the CDR3 is TGTGCCTGGACTAGCGGGCCGCAAGAGACCCAGTACTTC. Translating gives CAWTSGPQETQYF. The full variable domain, its missing parts supplied by reference TRBV30 and TRBJ2-5, is SQTIHQWPATLVQPVGSPLSLECTVEGTSNPNLYWYRQAAGRGLQLLFYSVGIGQISSEVPQNLSASRPQDRQFILSSKKLLLSDSGFYLCAWTSGPQETQYFGPGTRLLVL.

The J gene is TRBJ2-3, the V gene TRBV6-1; D possibly corresponds to TRBD2 (6 bases). The CDR3 sequence is 16 residues long. Trimming stripped 4 bases from V and 3 bases from J, with 17 bases between. Germline values: CDR1 MNHNS, CDR2 SASEGT. The DNA of the CDR3 is TGTGCCAGCAGTGGCCTCAACGGGAGAATTACAGATACGCAGTATTTT. Amino acids: CASSGLNGRITDTQYF.

A remark on this clone: The same CDR3 is also encoded by other DNA sequences in this sample. V and J are TRBV2 and TRBJ2-7; no clear D. The germline V gene encodes CDR1 SNHLY and CDR2 FYNNEI. Trimming pared 3 bases from V and 0 bases from J, leaving 6 bases between. The CDR3 has 13 amino acids. The CDR3 spells CASSEWSSYEQYF. As DNA, the CDR3 is TGTGCCAGCAGTGAGTGGAGCTCCTACGAGCAGTACTTC.

The chain combines TRBV19 with TRBJ1-2; D gene uncertain. The CDR3 is made up of 14 amino acids. CDR1 and CDR2 (germline): LNHDA, SQIVND (reference sequence). V was pared by 6 bases and J by 8 bases, with 19 bases between. The CDR3 loop is CASSFNSELGGYTF. Here the CDR3 DNA reads TGTGCCAGTAGCTTCAATTCAGAGTTAGGCGGCTACACCTTC.

This sequence joins TRBV6-6 and TRBJ2-2; D might be TRBD1 (6 bases). The CDR3 length is 11 residues. CDR1 is MNHNY and CDR2 is SVGAGI in the germline V gene (reference sequence). V was cut by 8 bases and J by 5 bases, with 6 bases left in between. CDR3 amino acids: CASQGTGELFF. The CDR3, as DNA: TGTGCCAGCCAGGGGACCGGGGAGCTGTTTTTT.

The rearrangement links TRBV6-1 to TRBJ2-2; a possible D gene is TRBD2 (5 bases). The germline CDR1 and CDR2 sequences are MNHNS and SASEGT. Trimming removed 5 bases at V and 5 bases at J, with 9 bases between. This CDR3 contains 13 residues. The CDR3, as DNA: TGTGCCAGCAGTATTAGCGAGACCGGGGAGCTGTTTTTT. This sequence encodes CASSISETGELFF.

The chain joins TRBV7-2 to TRBJ1-4; D gene uncertain. Germline V gene lookup returns CDR1 SGHTA and CDR2 FQGNSA. CDR3 size: 12 residues. V shed 5 bases and J shed 10 bases, with 11 bases lying between them. The CDR3 sequence: CASSIDERKLFF. CDR3 DNA: TGTGCCAGCAGCATAGACGAGAGAAAACTGTTTTTT.

The CDR3 reads CASSQWGQPNSGANVLTF. CDR3 DNA: TGTGCCAGCAGCCAGTGGGGACAGCCGAACTCTGGGGCCAACGTCCTGACTTTC. The gene calls are TRBV14 and TRBJ2-6; TRBD1 aligns across 7 bases. The germline V gene has CDR1 SGHDN and CDR2 FVKESK. This CDR3 has 18 amino acids. Trimming removed 3 bases from V and 0 bases from J; junction bases left unmatched: 8.

As to this clone: The junction differs from germline at one of its ends, possibly a read error. This sequence joins TRBV27 and TRBJ2-2; D not resolved. Germline V gives CDR1 MNHEY, CDR2 SMNVEV (reference sequence). This CDR3 is 14 amino acids long. CDR3 sequence (DNA): TGTGCCAGCCGTTTGGGTTGGGTCACCGGGGAGCTGTTTTTT. Residues: CASRLGWVTGELFF.

This clone has only a few counts. The sample contains more than one DNA sequence encoding this CDR3. The chain recombines TRBV20-1 with TRBJ2-3; D uncertain. This CDR3 has 10 amino acids. Looked up from germline, CDR1 is DFQATT and CDR2 is SNEGSKA (reference sequence). V was trimmed by 1 base and J by 6 bases, leaving 2 bases between them. CDR3 loop: CSARVDTQYF. The CDR3 DNA reads as TGCAGTGCTAGAGTGGATACGCAGTATTTT.